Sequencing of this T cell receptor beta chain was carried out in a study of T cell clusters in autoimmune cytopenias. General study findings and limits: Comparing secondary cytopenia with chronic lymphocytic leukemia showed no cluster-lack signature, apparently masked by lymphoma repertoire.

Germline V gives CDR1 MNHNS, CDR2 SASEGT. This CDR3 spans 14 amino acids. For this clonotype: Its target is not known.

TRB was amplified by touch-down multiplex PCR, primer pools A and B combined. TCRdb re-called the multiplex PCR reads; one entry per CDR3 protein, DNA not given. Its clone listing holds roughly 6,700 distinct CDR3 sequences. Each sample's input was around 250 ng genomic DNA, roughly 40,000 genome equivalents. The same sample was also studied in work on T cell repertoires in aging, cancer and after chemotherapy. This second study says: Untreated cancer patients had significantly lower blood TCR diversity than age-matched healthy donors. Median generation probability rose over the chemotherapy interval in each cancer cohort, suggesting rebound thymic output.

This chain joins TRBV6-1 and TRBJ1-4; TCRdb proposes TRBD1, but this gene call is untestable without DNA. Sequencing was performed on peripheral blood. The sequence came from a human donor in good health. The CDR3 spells CASTRGASNEKLFF.